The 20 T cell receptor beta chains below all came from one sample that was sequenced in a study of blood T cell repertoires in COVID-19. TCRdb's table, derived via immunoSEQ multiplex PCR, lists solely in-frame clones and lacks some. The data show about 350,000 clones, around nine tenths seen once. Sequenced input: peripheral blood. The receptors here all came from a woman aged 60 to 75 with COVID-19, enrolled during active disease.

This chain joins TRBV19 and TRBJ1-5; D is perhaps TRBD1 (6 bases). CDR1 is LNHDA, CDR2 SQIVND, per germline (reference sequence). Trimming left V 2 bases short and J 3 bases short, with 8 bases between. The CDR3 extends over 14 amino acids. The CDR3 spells CASSIMGANQPQHF. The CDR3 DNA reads TGTGCCAGTAGTATAATGGGGGCCAATCAGCCCCAGCATTTT. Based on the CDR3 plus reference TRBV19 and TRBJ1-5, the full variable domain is DGGITQSPKYLFRKEGQNVTLSCEQNLNHDAMYWYRQDPGQGLRLIYYSQIVNDFQKGDIAEGYSVSREKKESFPLTVTSAQKNPTAFYLCASSIMGANQPQHFGDGTRLSIL.

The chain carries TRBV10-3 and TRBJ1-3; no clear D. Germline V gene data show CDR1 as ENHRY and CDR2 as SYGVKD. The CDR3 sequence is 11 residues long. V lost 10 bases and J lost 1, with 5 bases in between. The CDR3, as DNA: TGTGCCACTACGTCTGGAAACACCATATATTTT. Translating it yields CATTSGNTIYF.

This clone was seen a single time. The CDR3 coding sequence is TGTGCCAGCAGCTTACGGGACAGGGATACTCCTAACTATGGCTACACCTTC. Residues: CASSLRDRDTPNYGYTF. This sequence joins TRBV11-2 and TRBJ1-2; 9 positions match TRBD1. Germline CDR1 reads SGHAT; CDR2 reads FQNNGV. CDR3 length: 17 residues. The V segment lost 2 bases and the J segment 0 bases; nucleotides outside the gene matches: 7.

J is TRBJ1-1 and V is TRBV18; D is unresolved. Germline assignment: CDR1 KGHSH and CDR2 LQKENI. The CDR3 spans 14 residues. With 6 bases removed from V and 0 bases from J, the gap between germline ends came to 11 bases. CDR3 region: CASSDNVMNTEAFF. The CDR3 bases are TGTGCCAGCTCCGACAACGTGATGAACACTGAAGCTTTCTTT.

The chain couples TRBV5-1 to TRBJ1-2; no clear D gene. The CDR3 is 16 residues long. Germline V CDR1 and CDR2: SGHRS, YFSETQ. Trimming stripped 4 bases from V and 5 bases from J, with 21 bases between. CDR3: CASSRYLRSTEYGYTF. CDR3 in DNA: TGCGCCAGCAGCCGCTACTTGAGATCGACGGAGTATGGCTACACCTTC.

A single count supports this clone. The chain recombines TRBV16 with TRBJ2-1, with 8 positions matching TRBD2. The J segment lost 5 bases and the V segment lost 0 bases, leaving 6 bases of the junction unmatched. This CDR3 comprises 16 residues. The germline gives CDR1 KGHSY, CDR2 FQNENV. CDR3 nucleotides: TGTGCCAGCAGCCAATCGGTCCGGGGGGGTAACAATGAGCAGTTCTTC. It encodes CASSQSVRGGNNEQFF.

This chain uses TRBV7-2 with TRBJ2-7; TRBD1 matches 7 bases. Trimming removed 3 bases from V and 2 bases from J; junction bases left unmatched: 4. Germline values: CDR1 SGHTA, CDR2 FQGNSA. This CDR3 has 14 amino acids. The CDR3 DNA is TGTGCCAGCAGCTTTAGACAGGGTCCCTACGAGCAGTACTTC. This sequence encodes CASSFRQGPYEQYF.

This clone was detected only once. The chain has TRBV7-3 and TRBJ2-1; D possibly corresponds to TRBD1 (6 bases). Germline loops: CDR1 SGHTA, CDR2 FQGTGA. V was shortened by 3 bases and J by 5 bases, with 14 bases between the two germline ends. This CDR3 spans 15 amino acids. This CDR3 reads CASSFTGQTNNEQFF. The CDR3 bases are TGTGCCAGCAGCTTTACCGGACAGACCAACAATGAGCAGTTCTTC. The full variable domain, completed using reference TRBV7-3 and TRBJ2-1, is GAGVSQTPSNKVTEKGKYVELRCDPISGHTALYWYRQSLGQGPEFLIYFQGTGAADDSGLPNDRFFAVRPEGSVSTLKIQRTERGDSAVYLCASSFTGQTNNEQFFGPGTRLTVL.

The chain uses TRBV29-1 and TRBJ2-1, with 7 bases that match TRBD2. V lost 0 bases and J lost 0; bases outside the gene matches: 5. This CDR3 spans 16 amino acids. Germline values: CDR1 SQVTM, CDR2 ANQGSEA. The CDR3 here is CSVEELGGSSYNEQFF. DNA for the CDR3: TGCAGCGTTGAAGAACTCGGGGGGAGCTCCTACAATGAGCAGTTCTTC.

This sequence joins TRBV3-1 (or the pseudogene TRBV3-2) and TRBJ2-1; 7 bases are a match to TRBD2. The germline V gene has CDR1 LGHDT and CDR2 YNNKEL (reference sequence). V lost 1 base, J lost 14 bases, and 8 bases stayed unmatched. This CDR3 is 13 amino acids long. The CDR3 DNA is TGTGCCAGCAGCCAAGGGACTAGAGGTTTTGAGTTCTTC. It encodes CASSQGTRGFEFF.

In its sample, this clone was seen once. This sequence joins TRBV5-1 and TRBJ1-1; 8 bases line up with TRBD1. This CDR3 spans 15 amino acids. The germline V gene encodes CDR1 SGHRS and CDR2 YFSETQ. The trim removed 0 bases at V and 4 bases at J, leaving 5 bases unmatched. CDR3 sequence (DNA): TGCGCCAGCAGCTTGGATCGGACAGGGATCACTGAAGCTTTCTTT. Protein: CASSLDRTGITEAFF.

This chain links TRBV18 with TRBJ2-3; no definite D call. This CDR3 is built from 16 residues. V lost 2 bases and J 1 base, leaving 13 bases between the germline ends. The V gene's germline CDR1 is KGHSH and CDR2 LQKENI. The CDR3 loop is CASSPSWAKGTDTQYF. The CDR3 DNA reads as TGTGCCAGCTCACCAAGTTGGGCCAAGGGCACAGATACGCAGTATTTT.

CDR3 sequence reads: CAISYRAVNTEAFF. The CDR3 region has the DNA TGTGCCATCAGCTACAGGGCTGTCAACACTGAAGCTTTCTTT. This chain connects TRBV10-3 to TRBJ1-1; D is perhaps TRBD1 (6 bases). The germline gives CDR1 ENHRY, CDR2 SYGVKD. V lost 6 bases to trimming and J lost 2 bases, with 13 bases between them. The CDR3 contains 14 residues.

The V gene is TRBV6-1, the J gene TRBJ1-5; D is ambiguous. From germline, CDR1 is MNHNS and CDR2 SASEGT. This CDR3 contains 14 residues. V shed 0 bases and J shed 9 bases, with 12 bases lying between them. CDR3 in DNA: TGTGCCAGCAGTGAAGCGGTACTAATCGGGCCCCAGCATTTT. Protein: CASSEAVLIGPQHF.

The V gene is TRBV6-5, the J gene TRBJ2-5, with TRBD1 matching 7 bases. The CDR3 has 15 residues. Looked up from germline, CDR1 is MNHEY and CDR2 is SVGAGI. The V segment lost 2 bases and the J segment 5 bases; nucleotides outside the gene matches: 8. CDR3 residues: CASSYLTGTRETQYF. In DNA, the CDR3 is TGTGCCAGCAGTTACCTGACAGGGACACGCGAGACCCAGTACTTC.

This chain's CDR3 is CASSRGQVANYGYTF. CDR3 bases: TGTGCCAGCAGCCGCGGACAGGTAGCTAACTATGGCTACACCTTC. The rearrangement links TRBV3-1 (or the pseudogene TRBV3-2) to TRBJ1-2; 7 nucleotides line up with TRBD1. The CDR3 consists of 15 residues. Germline CDR1 and CDR2: LGHDT and YNNKEL (reference sequence). Trimming removed 4 bases from V and 0 bases from J; junction bases left unmatched: 5.

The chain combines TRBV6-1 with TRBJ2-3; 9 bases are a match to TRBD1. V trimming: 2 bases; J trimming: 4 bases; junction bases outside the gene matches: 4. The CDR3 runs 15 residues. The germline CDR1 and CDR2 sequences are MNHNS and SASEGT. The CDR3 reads CASSEPGQGADTQYF. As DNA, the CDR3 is TGTGCCAGCAGTGAACCGGGACAGGGCGCAGATACGCAGTATTTT.

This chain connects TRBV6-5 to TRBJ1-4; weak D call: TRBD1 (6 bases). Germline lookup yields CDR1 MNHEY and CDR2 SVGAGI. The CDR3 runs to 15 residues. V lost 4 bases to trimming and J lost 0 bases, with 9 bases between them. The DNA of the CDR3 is TGTGCCAGCAGTTCCAGGGGCGCAACTAATGAAAAACTGTTTTTT. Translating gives CASSSRGATNEKLFF.

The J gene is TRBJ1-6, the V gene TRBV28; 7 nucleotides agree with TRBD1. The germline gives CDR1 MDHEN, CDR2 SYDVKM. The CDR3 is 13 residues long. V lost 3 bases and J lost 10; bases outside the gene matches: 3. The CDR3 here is CASSFRQGSPLHF. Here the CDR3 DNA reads TGTGCCAGCAGTTTTCGACAGGGATCACCCCTCCACTTT.

The CDR3 region is CASSLDGQTNYGYTF. The CDR3 nucleotides read TGCGCCAGCAGCTTGGACGGACAGACCAACTATGGCTACACCTTC. The gene calls are TRBV5-1 and TRBJ1-2; weak D call: TRBD1 (6 bases). Trimming cost V 0 bases and J 2 bases, with 11 bases left between them. Looked up from germline, CDR1 is SGHRS and CDR2 is YFSETQ. The CDR3 is made up of 15 amino acids.